A selection of T cell receptor beta chains follows, all from one sample in a study of tumor-infiltrating lymphocytes in primary liver carcinoma. TCRdb fed the multiplex PCR reads into MiXCR, producing one record per CDR3 protein. The repertoire holds tens of thousands of distinct CDR3 sequences, with roughly 80% as singletons. Sequenced sample: tumor-adjacent normal liver tissue. These receptor sequences come from a man between 35 and 55 years old with primary liver carcinoma and hepatitis B virus infection. CDR3s include the opening cysteine and the closing phenylalanine or tryptophan. D genes are given only for firm matches. Size tells how often a clone was seen (once, few, many) or the class of an expanded clone, and some rows leave it out.

NA	TRBV6-5	NA	TRBJ1-1	CASSYQPGPYTEALF	TGTGCCAGCAGTTACCAGCCGGGGCCGTACACTGAAGCACTCTTT
NA	TRBV29-1	medium-sized	TRBJ2-5	CSVAGGGETQYF	TGCAGCGTTGCCGGGGGAGGAGAGACCCAGTACTTC
NA	TRBV12-3/TRBV12-4	NA	TRBJ1-5	CVSQGSEAQPQHF	TGTGTCAGTCAGGGTTCGGAGGCTCAGCCCCAGCATTTT
NA	TRBV28	NA	TRBJ2-1	CVSSFTGEYIEQFF	TGTGTCAGCAGTTTTACGGGAGAGTACATTGAGCAGTTCTTC
NA	TRBV12-3/TRBV12-4	NA	TRBJ1-1	CAINRRRGPAETFF	TGTGCCATCAATAGACGTCGGGGGCCGGCTGAAACTTTCTTT
TRBD1	TRBV6-1	NA	TRBJ2-1	CASSQQGGDYNEQLF	TGTGCCAGCAGTCAACAGGGGGGAGACTACAATGAGCAGCTCTTC
TRBD1	TRBV6-6	many	TRBJ2-4	CASSSRDRGRVAKNIQYF	TGTGCCAGCAGTTCCCGGGACAGGGGTCGAGTTGCCAAAAACATTCAGTACTTC
NA	TRBV30	NA	TRBJ1-1	CAWSVFRTANTEAFF	TGTGCCTGGAGTGTATTTAGGACTGCGAACACTGAGGCTTTCTTT
NA	TRBV28	NA	TRBJ2-7	CASSSWGGNMAEQYF	TGTGCGAGCAGTTCATGGGGCGGGAACATGGCCGAGCAGTACTTC
NA	TRBV10-2	NA	TRBJ1-5	CARGLSGPQQF	TGCGCCAGAGGGTTGTCTGGGCCCCAGCAGTTT
TRBD1	TRBV6-2/TRBV6-3	NA	TRBJ2-7	CASTVSRTGGYEQYF	TGTGCCAGCACGGTTTCCAGGACAGGGGGATACGAGCAGTACTTC
NA	TRBV27	NA	TRBJ2-7	CASSFLGLGHEQYF	TGTGCCAGCAGTTTCCTAGGCTTGGGCCACGAGCAGTACTTC
TRBD1	TRBV6-2/TRBV6-3	NA	TRBJ1-5	CARSTNGQVSILGNQPQHF	TGTGCCAGGAGTACCAATGGACAGGTTTCGATATTGGGCAATCAGCCCCAGCATTTT
NA	TRBV4-3	NA	TRBJ1-3	CASSQDAGAADTMCF	TGCGCCAGCAGCCAAGACGCAGGGGCTGCGGACACCATGTGTTTT
NA	TRBV14	NA	TRBJ1-1	CPSSQRGLMDTEAFF	TGTCCCAGCAGCCAACGGGGATTAATGGACACTGAAGCTTTCTTT
NA	TRBV30	many	TRBJ2-2	CAWSTGDFTGELFF	TGTGCCTGGAGTACAGGTGATTTCACCGGGGAGCTGTTTTTT
NA	TRBV6-2/TRBV6-3	NA	TRBJ1-4	CACRKERYKKKLFF	TGTGCCTGCCGAAAGGAAAGATATAAGAAAAAACTGTTTTTT
NA	TRBV29-1	NA	TRBJ1-1	CSAKGLLSTEGFF	TGCAGCGCAAAAGGGTTGTTGAGCACTGAAGGTTTCTTC
NA	TRBV12-3/TRBV12-4	NA	TRBJ2-1	CASKTRWRYNEQFF	TGTGCCAGTAAGACTAGATGGAGATACAATGAGCAGTTCTTC
TRBD2	TRBV5-5	medium-sized	TRBJ2-3	CASSLLAAGGGDTQYF	TGTGCCAGCAGCCTCTTAGCAGCGGGAGGGGGGGATACGCAGTATTTT
TRBD1	TRBV11-2	NA	TRBJ2-6	CDSNMGGDRGISLSGANVPTF	TGTGACAGCAACATGGGGGGAGACAGGGGCATTTCCCTCTCTGGGGCCAACGTCCCGACTTTC
NA	TRBV11-2	NA	TRBJ2-4	CVRATSAVAKNIQYF	TGTGTCCGCGCCACTTCGGCGGTAGCCAAAAACATTCAGTACTTC
NA	TRBV11-2	once	TRBJ2-4	CAGTTSAVAQNIQYF	TGTGCCGGCACCACTTCGGCTGTAGCCCAAAACATTCAGTACTTC
NA	TRBV30	NA	TRBJ2-3	CAWRLRGGTDTRYF	TGTGCCTGGAGGCTGAGGGGGGGTACAGATACGCGGTATTTT
NA	TRBV6-2/TRBV6-3	NA	TRBJ2-2	CASSYSRHRGAVF	TGTGCCAGCAGTTACTCTAGACACCGGGGAGCTGTTTTT
NA	TRBV5-8	NA	TRBJ2-3	CTTTLGERNTDTQYF	TGTACCACTACCCTGGGTGAGCGTAACACAGATACGCAGTATTTT
TRBD1	TRBV29-1	NA	TRBJ1-1	CSDAGGWGINTEVFF	TGCAGCGATGCAGGGGGCTGGGGGATAAACACTGAAGTTTTCTTT
NA	TRBV6-2/TRBV6-3	medium-sized	TRBJ2-7	CASNDAKGRYEQYF	TGTGCCAGCAACGACGCCAAGGGAAGGTACGAGCAGTACTTC
TRBD2	TRBV5-4	NA	TRBJ2-1	CASSPGLADYNEQFF	TGTGCCAGCAGTCCCGGACTAGCGGACTACAATGAGCAGTTCTTC
NA	TRBV6-1	NA	TRBJ2-1	CARWSERAVIEQFF	TGTGCTCGCTGGTCCGAGAGGGCCGTCATTGAGCAGTTCTTC
NA	TRBV6-5	NA	TRBJ2-1	CASSYADEQFF	TGTGCCAGCAGCTACGCGGATGAGCAGTTCTTC
NA	TRBV29-1	NA	TRBJ2-7	CRGEGEEQYF	TGCAGAGGTGAAGGGGAGGAGCAGTACTTC
TRBD2	TRBV28	many	TRBJ2-1	CASSLFPPSGRGLHNEQFF	TGTGCCAGCAGTTTATTCCCCCCAAGCGGGAGAGGACTCCACAATGAGCAGTTCTTC
TRBD2	TRBV12-5	many	TRBJ2-1	CASGLDWGQGLAGARHEQFF	TGTGCTAGTGGTTTGGACTGGGGACAGGGACTAGCGGGAGCACGGCATGAGCAGTTCTTC
NA	TRBV12-3/TRBV12-4	NA	TRBJ1-2	CASMPRGANYGYTF	TGTGCCAGCATGCCCCGGGGGGCAAACTATGGCTACACCTTC
TRBD2	TRBV5-6	few	TRBJ2-7	CASSQGLAGMMLSCEQYF	TGTGCCAGCAGCCAGGGACTAGCGGGAATGATGTTGTCCTGCGAGCAGTACTTC
NA	TRBV5-1	NA	TRBJ2-7	CASSLESGGYKQYF	TGCGCCAGCAGCTTGGAGTCAGGAGGGTACAAGCAGTACTTC
TRBD2	TRBV6-2/TRBV6-3	NA	TRBJ2-7	CASTQQGLASYEQYF	TGTGCCAGTACTCAGCAGGGACTAGCGAGCTACGAGCAATACTTC
NA	TRBV6-2/TRBV6-3	NA	TRBJ2-2	CASSSSGEMNTVELSF	TGTGCCAGCAGTTCTTCAGGAGAGATGAACACCGTGGAGCTGTCTTTT
TRBD2	TRBV7-9	many	TRBJ2-3	CASSLLAGGTTDTQYF	TGTGCCAGCAGCTTACTAGCGGGAGGGACCACAGATACGCAGTATTTT
NA	TRBV4-1	NA	TRBJ2-1	CASSQGLGPEQFF	TGCGCCAGCAGTCAAGGTTTAGGTCCCGAGCAGTTCTTC
NA	TRBV29-1	NA	TRBJ2-1	CSFQVYSEQFF	TGCAGCTTTCAGGTATACAGTGAGCAGTTCTTC
NA	TRBV10-3	once	TRBJ1-1	CAFSEGRLSDAFF	TGTGCCTTCAGTGAGGGACGGCTAAGCGATGCTTTCTTT
NA	TRBV29-1	NA	TRBJ2-7	CGVGTGGVTYEQYF	TGCGGCGTTGGGACCGGCGGGGTCACCTACGAGCAGTACTTC
NA	TRBV19	NA	TRBJ2-3	CASSNQGGTDTKYF	TGTGCCAGTAGTAACCAGGGGGGCACAGATACGAAGTATTTT
TRBD2	TRBV28	many	TRBJ2-7	CASSPGLAVSYEQYF	TGTGCCAGCAGTCCGGGACTAGCGGTCTCCTACGAGCAGTACTTC
NA	TRBV7-9	many	TRBJ2-5	CASSLGMGFQETQYF	TGTGCCAGCAGCTTGGGAATGGGGTTCCAAGAGACCCAGTACTTC
NA	TRBV6-1	NA	TRBJ2-5	CASSEELGQLQETQYF	TGTGCCAGCAGTGAAGAACTTGGACAGTTACAAGAGACCCAGTACTTC
TRBD2	TRBV7-2	few	TRBJ2-3	CASSSSWPAGGQDTQYF	TGTGCCAGCAGCTCCAGCTGGCCAGCGGGAGGGCAAGATACGCAGTATTTT
NA	TRBV6-2/TRBV6-3	NA	TRBJ2-1	CASISIRGWPYNEQFF	TGTGCCAGCATCTCCATCCGAGGATGGCCCTACAATGAGCAGTTCTTC
NA	TRBV29-1	NA	TRBJ2-1	CNVVSSFGYNEQFF	TGCAACGTTGTATCGAGCTTCGGCTACAATGAGCAGTTCTTC
NA	TRBV5-1	few	TRBJ2-3	CASNSGAYTDTQYF	TGCGCCAGCAATAGCGGAGCATACACAGATACGCAGTATTTT
TRBD1	TRBV4-1	NA	TRBJ1-1	CASSRSGEGQIEAFF	TGCGCCAGTAGCCGATCAGGGGAGGGACAGATTGAAGCTTTCTTT
NA	TRBV11-2	NA	TRBJ2-3	CAGSLGIDTQYF	TGTGCCGGCAGCTTAGGGATCGATACGCAGTATTTT
NA	TRBV7-3	NA	TRBJ2-6	CTNTDPGGANVLTF	TGTACCAACACCGATCCTGGGGGGGCCAACGTCCTGACTTTC
NA	TRBV4-3	NA	TRBJ1-2	CACSQEGNYDYIF	TGCGCCTGCAGCCAAGAGGGCAACTATGACTACATCTTC
TRBD2	TRBV6-5	NA	TRBJ2-3	CAGNPGLVGTHTQYF	TGTGCGGGCAACCCAGGACTAGTGGGAACACATACGCAGTATTTT
NA	TRBV5-4	once	TRBJ2-7	CASSLVGTYEQYF	TGTGCCAGCAGTTTGGTGGGTACCTACGAGCAGTACTTC
TRBD2	TRBV5-4	NA	TRBJ2-7	CASSPPGRASYEQYF	TGTGCCAGCAGCCCGCCCGGGAGGGCCTCCTACGAGCAGTACTTC